The 20 T cell receptor beta chains given below trace back to one sample, sequenced in a study of cytomegalovirus exposure and HLA in healthy donors (dated by TCRdb to 2015 to 2018). The receptor library was made with the immunoSEQ multiplex PCR assay. The multiplex PCR relied on a mix of 60 forward primers for TCR Vbeta segments and 13 reverse primers for TCR Jbeta segments. Not all clones reach the TCRdb copy of this immuneACCESS table, which keeps in-frame sequences only. Checked studies attribute under half of the gap to unresolved V genes and leave the rest unexplained. Here the sample has about 200,000 clones; 86% occur a single time. The leading ten clones occupy around 0.3% of the sample. Sequencing was done on a sample of PBMCs. The receptors derive from a woman in her thirties in good health and CMV-seronegative.

The rearrangement joins TRBV5-6 to TRBJ1-1; 9 bases are shared with TRBD1. This CDR3 comprises 13 residues. Trimming removed 0 bases from V and 7 bases from J; junction bases left unmatched: 1. CDR1 and CDR2 from the germline V gene are SGHDT and YYEEEE. DNA of the CDR3: TGTGCCAGCAGCTTGGGGGACAGGGTTGAAGCTTTCTTT. Its protein is CASSLGDRVEAFF.

The gene calls are TRBV5-1 and TRBJ2-7, with 12 bases lining up with TRBD2. Trimming cost V 4 bases and J 0 bases; bases outside gene matches: 5. Germline values: CDR1 SGHRS, CDR2 YFSETQ. CDR3 length: 16 amino acids. The DNA for the CDR3 is TGCGCCAGCAGCCCCCGGACTAGCGGGGACTCCTACGAGCAGTACTTC. Translating it yields CASSPRTSGDSYEQYF. The whole variable domain, remainder taken from reference TRBV5-1 and TRBJ2-7, is KAGVTQTPRYLIKTRGQQVTLSCSPISGHRSVSWYQQTPGQGLQFLFEYFSETQRNKGNFPGRFSGRQFSNSRSEMNVSTLELGDSALYLCASSPRTSGDSYEQYFGPGTRLTVT.

Concerning this clone itself: The sample holds other DNA sequences that translate to the same CDR3. The chain employs TRBV6-6 and TRBJ2-5; D possibly corresponds to TRBD1 (5 bases). Trimming cost V 2 bases and J 5 bases, with 9 bases left between them. The CDR3 runs to 13 residues. In germline, CDR1 is MNHNY, CDR2 SVGAGI (reference sequence). The CDR3 protein is CASSYRQGETQYF. The CDR3 DNA is TGTGCCAGCAGTTACCGTCAGGGCGAGACCCAGTACTTC.

The chain uses TRBV2 and TRBJ2-7; 7 bases match TRBD2. Germline CDR1 and CDR2: SNHLY and FYNNEI. This CDR3 has 15 amino acids. Germline trimming cut 7 bases from V and 3 bases from J; bases unmatched to any gene: 12. The chain's CDR3 is CASTQGAAGYYEQYF. In nucleotides, the CDR3 is TGTGCCAGCACTCAAGGGGCAGCGGGATACTACGAGCAGTACTTC.

The chain combines TRBV19 with TRBJ2-1; D is unresolved. Looked up from germline, CDR1 is LNHDA and CDR2 is SQIVND (reference sequence). CDR3 length: 16 amino acids. Deletions cut 5 bases from V and 1 base from J, with 15 bases between. The CDR3 DNA sequence: TGTGCCAGTAGTCCCGTAGCTCAAAATTCCTACAATGAGCAGTTCTTC. Translated, it gives CASSPVAQNSYNEQFF.

This clone was detected only once. V usage is TRBV28 and J usage is TRBJ2-1; 7 bases map to TRBD2. V dropped 3 bases and J dropped 5; count of bases not matched to a gene: 10. Germline V CDR1 and CDR2: MDHEN, SYDVKM. The CDR3 is 16 amino acids. The CDR3 sequence: CASSFHGREHNNEQFF. CDR3 sequence (DNA): TGTGCCAGCAGTTTTCATGGGCGGGAGCACAACAATGAGCAGTTCTTC.

This CDR3 reads CASSFSGGIQETQYF. CDR3 DNA: TGCGCCAGCAGCTTTAGCGGGGGGATACAAGAGACCCAGTACTTC. The rearrangement links TRBV5-1 to TRBJ2-5, with 10 bases identical to TRBD2. In germline, CDR1 is SGHRS, CDR2 YFSETQ. The CDR3 extends over 15 amino acids. V shed 2 bases and J 2 bases; nucleotides not matched to a gene: 3.

This rearrangement joins TRBV28 to TRBJ2-2; D unclear. The V end was cut by 7 bases, the J end by 7 bases, with 16 bases between. From germline, CDR1 is MDHEN and CDR2 SYDVKM. The CDR3 consists of 14 residues. This CDR3 is CASIDRVAIGELFF. The CDR3, as DNA: TGTGCCAGCATCGACCGGGTGGCTATCGGGGAGCTGTTTTTT.

The chain recombines TRBV7-8 with TRBJ2-3; TRBD1 might be the D (6 bases). The V end lost 7 bases, the J end lost 3 bases, and 23 bases lay between the germline ends. The length of the CDR3 is 17 residues. The V gene's germline CDR1 is SGHVS and CDR2 FQNEAQ. In nucleotides, the CDR3 is TGTGCCAGCACCCCCATGAGGGGGAGAGCCAAAACAGATACGCAGTATTTT. Translating it yields CASTPMRGRAKTDTQYF.

The chain combines TRBV6-4 with TRBJ2-1; possible D gene TRBD2, 6 bases. Germline V gene lookup returns CDR1 MRHNA and CDR2 SNTAGT. This CDR3 comprises 17 residues. The V end lost 3 bases, the J end lost 0 bases, and 15 bases lay between the germline ends. Here the CDR3 reads CASSETPGGDSYNEQFF. The CDR3 nucleotides are TGTGCCAGCAGTGAAACCCCCGGCGGGGACTCCTACAATGAGCAGTTCTTC.

DNA of the CDR3: TGTGCCAGCAGCTTTACAGTGACCACCGGGGAGCTGTTTTTT. The encoded protein is CASSFTVTTGELFF. The rearrangement uses TRBV7-8 and TRBJ2-2; D remains unclear. V was pared by 3 bases and J by 4 bases, with 9 bases between. The germline CDR1 and CDR2 sequences are SGHVS and FQNEAQ. There are 14 residues in the CDR3.

There are a few counts of this clone. V and J are TRBV29-1 and TRBJ2-3; 9 bases line up with TRBD2. Unmatched junction bases numbered 10, after V lost 6 bases and J lost 6 bases. The CDR3 runs 14 residues. CDR1 and CDR2 from the germline V gene are SQVTM and ANQGSEA. The CDR3 protein is CSVSLAGAADTQYF. CDR3 DNA: TGCAGCGTGAGCTTAGCGGGAGCCGCGGATACGCAGTATTTT.

This chain links TRBV6-1 with TRBJ2-3; no reliable D call. The CDR3 consists of 13 residues. V lost 2 bases and J lost 1, with 4 bases in between. Germline V gene sequence: CDR1 MNHNS, CDR2 SASEGT. CDR3 sequence reads: CASSEPGTDTQYF. The CDR3 bases are TGTGCCAGCAGTGAACCCGGCACAGATACGCAGTATTTT.

The chain is built from TRBV7-8 and TRBJ2-5; no definite D call. Germline values: CDR1 SGHVS, CDR2 FQNEAQ. CDR3 length: 13 amino acids. Trimming removed 3 bases from V and 2 bases from J, with 7 bases in between. The CDR3 coding sequence is TGTGCCAGCAGCTTTGGCAGACAAGAGACCCAGTACTTC. This sequence encodes CASSFGRQETQYF.

The chain combines TRBV11-2 with TRBJ2-1; 9 bases align to TRBD2. The CDR3 is 17 amino acids. From germline, CDR1 is SGHAT and CDR2 FQNNGV. V lost 2 bases and J lost 4; bases outside the gene matches: 9. The CDR3 coding sequence is TGTGCCAGCAGCTTACTTGGAGCGGGGGGCCCTTACAATGAGCAGTTCTTC. Protein sequence: CASSLLGAGGPYNEQFF.

The chain has TRBV5-1 and TRBJ2-2; tentative D call: TRBD2 (7 bases). Trimming cost V 7 bases and J 4 bases, with 20 bases left between them. The CDR3 loop spans 16 amino acids. Germline CDR1 and CDR2: SGHRS and YFSETQ. CDR3 in amino acids: CASSNTGGASTGELFF. CDR3 bases: TGCGCCAGCTCAAACACGGGGGGCGCGAGCACCGGGGAGCTGTTTTTT. Looking up the rest from reference TRBV5-1 and TRBJ2-2 gives the full variable domain: KAGVTQTPRYLIKTRGQQVTLSCSPISGHRSVSWYQQTPGQGLQFLFEYFSETQRNKGNFPGRFSGRQFSNSRSEMNVSTLELGDSALYLCASSNTGGASTGELFFGEGSRLTVL.

J is TRBJ2-5 and V is TRBV20-1, with 7 nucleotides matching TRBD1. Germline V gene data show CDR1 as DFQATT and CDR2 as SNEGSKA (reference sequence). The CDR3 runs 11 residues. Trimming cost V 6 bases and J 5 bases; bases outside gene matches: 3. The CDR3 nucleotides read TGCAGTGCGATACAGGGGGAGACCCAGTACTTC. Amino acid sequence: CSAIQGETQYF.

The gene calls are TRBV19 and TRBJ2-7, with 12 positions matching TRBD1. Germline V gene data show CDR1 as LNHDA and CDR2 as SQIVND (reference sequence). V shed 3 bases and J 5 bases; nucleotides not matched to a gene: 5. The CDR3 spans 15 residues. This CDR3 reads CASSMGTGGIHEQYF. The CDR3 nucleotides are TGTGCCAGTAGTATGGGGACAGGGGGCATCCACGAGCAGTACTTC.

Details on this clone: Given the absence of the conserved phenylalanine or tryptophan at the CDR3 end, a read error is likely. No DNA is shown, since the ends of the CDR3 on it are uncertain; the CDR3 is the one TCRdb lists. This chain connects TRBV2 to TRBJ2-7; TRBD1, as called in the table, went unchecked against the DNA. Germline values: CDR1 SNHLY, CDR2 FYNNEI. The CDR3 spans 8 amino acids, including both terminal residues. The CDR3: CANGQAQA.

The rearrangement joins TRBV6-1 to TRBJ1-5; no clear D. Trimming took 3 bases from V and 2 from J, leaving 8 bases between them. CDR3 length: 14 amino acids. The germline CDR1 and CDR2 sequences are MNHNS and SASEGT. CDR3: CASSDVIGNQPQHF. CDR3 bases: TGTGCCAGCAGTGATGTGATAGGCAATCAGCCCCAGCATTTT.